This TCR beta chain emerged from a study of T cells in Graves' hyperthyroidism and ophthalmopathy. The study, taken as a whole, reports: Patients with ophthalmopathy were separated from those with stable hyperthyroidism by a 13 V-J model. Peripheral blood also featured most of the thyroid clonotypes expanded above 0.001.

Calling Graves' hyperthyroidism stable meant ophthalmopathy did not progress within 18 months. The hyperthyroidism patients had all been newly diagnosed, and their disease duration was under 2 months. Their ages ranged from 18 to 65 years. From RNA transcripts, TCR beta CDR3 regions were amplified. RT-PCR in the first round (using the HTBI primer set) targeted the TCR CDR3. A single record per CDR3 protein comes from TCRdb applying MiXCR to the multiplex PCR reads. The table lists about 500,000 distinct CDR3 sequences, about a sixth of them singletons. Germline CDR1 SNHLY, CDR2 FYNNEI. CDR3 size: 20 residues. Trimming cost V 6 bases and J 1 base; bases outside gene matches: 16. This clonotype has just a few counts. Antigen unknown.

The material sequenced was blood. The chain is built from TRBV2 and TRBJ2-3, with TRBD2 identical over 13 bases. The source of this sequence is a woman aged 18-30 years with Graves' hyperthyroidism. In DNA form, the CDR3 reads TGTGCCAGCAGCTGGGAAGAGTCTGGGACTAGCGGGGTGGGCACAGATACGCAGTATTTT. Its protein is CASSWEESGTSGVGTDTQYF.